This TCR beta chain came from a study of T-cell reconstitution after alpha-beta-depleted transplantation in children. Unique molecular identifiers were incorporated when the TCRbeta library was constructed. TCRdb analysed the PCR reads with MiXCR anew, one entry per CDR3 protein. The data show 250,000 to 300,000 distinct CDR3 sequences, with approximately 9.8% seen just once and about a tenth held by the top ten. In its sample, this clonotype was seen many times. Sample: PBMCs from the stem cell graft donor, taken from the stem cell graft. The TCR sequence derives from a human donor who donated a stem cell graft to a child with SCID.

The CDR3 reads CASSLLGADTQYF. The CDR3 DNA reads TGTGCCAGCAGTTTACTGGGGGCAGATACGCAGTATTTT. The V gene is TRBV7-9, the J gene TRBJ2-3; D is tentatively TRBD1 or TRBD2 (5 bases each). With 6 bases removed from V and 4 bases from J, the gap between germline ends came to 11 bases. From germline, CDR1 is SEHNR and CDR2 FQNEAQ (reference sequence). The CDR3 extends over 13 amino acids.